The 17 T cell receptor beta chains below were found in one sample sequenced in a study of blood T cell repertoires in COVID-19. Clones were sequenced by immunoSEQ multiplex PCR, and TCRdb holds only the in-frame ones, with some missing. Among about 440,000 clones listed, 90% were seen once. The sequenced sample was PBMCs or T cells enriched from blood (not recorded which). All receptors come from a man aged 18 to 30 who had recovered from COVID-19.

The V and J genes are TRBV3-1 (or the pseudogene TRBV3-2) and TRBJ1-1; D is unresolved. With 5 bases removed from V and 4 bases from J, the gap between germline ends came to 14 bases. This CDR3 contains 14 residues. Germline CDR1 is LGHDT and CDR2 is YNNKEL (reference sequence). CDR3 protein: CASSNSFPSTEAFF. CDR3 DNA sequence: TGTGCCAGCAGCAACTCATTCCCGAGCACTGAAGCTTTCTTT.

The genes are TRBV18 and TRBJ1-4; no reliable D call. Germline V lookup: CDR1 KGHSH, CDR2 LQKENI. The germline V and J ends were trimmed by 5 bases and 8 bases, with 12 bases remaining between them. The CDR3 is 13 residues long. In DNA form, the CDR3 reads TGTGCCAGCTCAAAGAGTTTGTCGGAAAAACTGTTTTTT. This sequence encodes CASSKSLSEKLFF. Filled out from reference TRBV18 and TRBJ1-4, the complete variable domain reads NAGVMQNPRHLVRRRGQEARLRCSPMKGHSHVYWYRQLPEEGLKFMVYLQKENIIDESGMPKERFSAEFPKEGPSILRIQQVVRGDSAAYFCASSKSLSEKLFFGSGTQLSVL.

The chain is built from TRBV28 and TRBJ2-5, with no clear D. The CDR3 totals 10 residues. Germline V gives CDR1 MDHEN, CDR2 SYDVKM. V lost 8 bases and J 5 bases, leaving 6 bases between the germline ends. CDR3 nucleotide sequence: TGTGCCAGCCAAGCGGAGACCCAGTACTTC. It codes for CASQAETQYF.

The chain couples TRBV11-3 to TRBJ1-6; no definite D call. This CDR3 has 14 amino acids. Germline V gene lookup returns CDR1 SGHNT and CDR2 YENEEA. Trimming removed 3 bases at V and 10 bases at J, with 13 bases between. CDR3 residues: CASSFRRSGSPLHF. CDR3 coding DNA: TGTGCCAGCAGCTTTAGGCGGTCCGGATCACCCCTCCACTTT.

The CDR3 is CASRRLWANEKLFF. For the CDR3, the DNA is TGTGCCAGCAGGAGGCTTTGGGCTAATGAAAAACTGTTTTTT. The genes are TRBV15 and TRBJ1-4; D is uncertain. The CDR3 contains 14 residues. CDR1 is LNHNV and CDR2 is YYDKDF in the germline V gene (reference sequence). Trimming took 10 bases from V and 3 from J, leaving 15 bases between them.

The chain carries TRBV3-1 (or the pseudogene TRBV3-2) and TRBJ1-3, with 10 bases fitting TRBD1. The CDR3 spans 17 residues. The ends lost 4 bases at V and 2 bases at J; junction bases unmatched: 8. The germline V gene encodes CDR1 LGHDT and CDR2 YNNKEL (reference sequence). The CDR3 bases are TGTGCCAGCAGCCCGGCCAGGGGACAGGGGACTGGAAACACCATATATTTT. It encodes CASSPARGQGTGNTIYF.

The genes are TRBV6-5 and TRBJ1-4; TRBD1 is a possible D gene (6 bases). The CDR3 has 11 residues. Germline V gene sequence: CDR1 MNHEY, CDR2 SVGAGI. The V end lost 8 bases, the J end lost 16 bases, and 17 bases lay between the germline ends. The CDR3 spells CASARGGVEFF. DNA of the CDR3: TGTGCCAGCGCCAGGGGCGGCGTTGAGTTTTTT.

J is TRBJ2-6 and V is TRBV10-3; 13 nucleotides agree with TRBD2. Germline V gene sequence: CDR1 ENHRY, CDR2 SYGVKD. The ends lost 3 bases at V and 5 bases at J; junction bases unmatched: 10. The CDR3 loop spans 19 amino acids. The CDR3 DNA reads TGTGCCATCAGTGAAACGGGACTAGCGGGGACATACTGGGCCAACGTCCTGACTTTC. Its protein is CAISETGLAGTYWANVLTF.

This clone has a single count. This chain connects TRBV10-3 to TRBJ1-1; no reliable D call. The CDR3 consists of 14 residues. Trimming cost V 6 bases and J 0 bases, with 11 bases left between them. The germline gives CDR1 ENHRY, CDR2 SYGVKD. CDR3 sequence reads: CAIRVGKMNTEAFF. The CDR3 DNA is TGTGCCATCAGAGTCGGTAAGATGAACACTGAAGCTTTCTTT.

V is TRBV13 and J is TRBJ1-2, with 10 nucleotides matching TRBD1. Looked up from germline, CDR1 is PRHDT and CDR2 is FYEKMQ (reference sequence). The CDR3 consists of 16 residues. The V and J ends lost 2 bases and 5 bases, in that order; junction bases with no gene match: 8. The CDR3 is CASSLLTGGPRYGYTF. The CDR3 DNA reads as TGTGCCAGCAGCTTACTGACAGGGGGCCCCAGATATGGCTACACCTTC.

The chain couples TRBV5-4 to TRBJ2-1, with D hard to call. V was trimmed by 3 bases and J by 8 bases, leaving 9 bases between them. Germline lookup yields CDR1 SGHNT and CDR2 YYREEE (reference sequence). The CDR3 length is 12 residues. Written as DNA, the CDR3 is TGTGCCAGCAGCTCCTTATTCGATGAGCAGTTCTTC. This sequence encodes CASSSLFDEQFF. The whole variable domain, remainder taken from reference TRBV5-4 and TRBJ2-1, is ETGVTQSPTHLIKTRGQQVTLRCSSQSGHNTVSWYQQALGQGPQFIFQYYREEENGRGNFPPRFSGLQFPNYSSELNVNALELDDSALYLCASSSLFDEQFFGPGTRLTVL.

The CDR3 sequence is CASIGLAGDEQYF. As DNA, the CDR3 is TGTGCCAGCATCGGACTAGCGGGAGACGAGCAGTACTTC. The chain has TRBV28 and TRBJ2-7, with TRBD2 matching over 13 bases. V shed 7 bases, J shed 5 bases, and the junction held 2 bases outside the gene matches. Germline V CDR1 and CDR2: MDHEN, SYDVKM. The CDR3 extends over 13 amino acids.

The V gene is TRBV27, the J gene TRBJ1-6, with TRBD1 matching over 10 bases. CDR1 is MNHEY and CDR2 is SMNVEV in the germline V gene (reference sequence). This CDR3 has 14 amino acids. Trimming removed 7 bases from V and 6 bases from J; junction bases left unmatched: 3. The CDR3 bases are TGTGCCAGCACCCGGGACAGGGGTAATTCACCCCTCCACTTT. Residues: CASTRDRGNSPLHF.

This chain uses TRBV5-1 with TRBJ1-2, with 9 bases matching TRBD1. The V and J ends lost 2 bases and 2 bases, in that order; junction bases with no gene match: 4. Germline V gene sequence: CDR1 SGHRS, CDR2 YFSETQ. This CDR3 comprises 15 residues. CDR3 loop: CASSFVGTGNYGYTF. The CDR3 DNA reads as TGCGCCAGCAGCTTCGTCGGGACAGGGAACTATGGCTACACCTTC.

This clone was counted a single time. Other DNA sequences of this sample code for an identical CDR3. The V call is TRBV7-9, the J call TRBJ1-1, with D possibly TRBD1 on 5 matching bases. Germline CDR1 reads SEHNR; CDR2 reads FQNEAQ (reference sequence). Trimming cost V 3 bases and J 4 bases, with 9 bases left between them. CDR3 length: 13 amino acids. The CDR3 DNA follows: TGTGCCAGCAGCTTTCGGGGGGGCACTGAAGCTTTCTTT. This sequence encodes CASSFRGGTEAFF.

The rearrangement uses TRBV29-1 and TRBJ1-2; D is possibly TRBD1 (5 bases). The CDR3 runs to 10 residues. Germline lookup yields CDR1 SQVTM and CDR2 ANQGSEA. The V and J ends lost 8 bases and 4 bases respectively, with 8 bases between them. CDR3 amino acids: CSTDSYGYTF. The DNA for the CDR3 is TGCAGCACAGACAGCTATGGCTACACCTTC.

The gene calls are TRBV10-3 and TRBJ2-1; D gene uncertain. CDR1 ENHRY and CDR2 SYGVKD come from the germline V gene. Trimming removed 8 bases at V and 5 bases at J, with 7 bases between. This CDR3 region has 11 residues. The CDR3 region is CAISRDNEQFF. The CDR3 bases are TGTGCCATCTCCCGGGACAATGAGCAGTTCTTC.